Shown below are 20 T cell receptor beta chains from a single sample sequenced in a study of OX40 agonist ivuxolimab in advanced cancers. Using immunoSEQ multiplex PCR, the repertoire was profiled, and TCRdb retains in-frame clones only, with some absent. The sample lists tens of thousands of clones, 75% to 90% occurring once. The sequencing here drew on CD4+ or CD8+ T cells sorted from blood, taken in a trial of the OX40 agonist ivuxolimab. Receptors originate from an adult with an advanced solid tumor such as melanoma, head and neck, liver or kidney cancer.

This sequence joins TRBV7-9 and TRBJ1-1; the match to TRBD1 covers 9 bases. V lost 3 bases, J lost 5 bases, and 4 bases stayed unmatched. Germline CDR1 and CDR2: SEHNR and FQNEAQ (reference sequence). This CDR3 has 14 residues. In nucleotides, the CDR3 is TGTGCCAGCAGCTTGACGGACAGGGGAACTGAAGCTTTCTTT. Its protein product is CASSLTDRGTEAFF.

The chain uses TRBV5-4 and TRBJ2-7, with unresolved D. V was clipped by 0 bases and J by 4 bases, with 5 bases between them. The CDR3 totals 12 residues. Germline V gene lookup returns CDR1 SGHNT and CDR2 YYREEE (reference sequence). CDR3 nucleotides: TGTGCCAGCAGCTTGGCCCCTTACGAGCAGTACTTC. Amino acid sequence: CASSLAPYEQYF.

V and J are TRBV30 and TRBJ1-3, with D possibly TRBD1 on 5 matching bases. CDR3 size: 12 residues. Germline V gives CDR1 GTSNPN, CDR2 SVGIG (reference sequence). V shed 5 bases and J shed 0 bases, with 5 bases lying between them. In nucleotides, the CDR3 is TGTGCCTGGGGGACCTCTGGAAACACCATATATTTT. Its translation is CAWGTSGNTIYF.

The chain combines TRBV2 with TRBJ1-5; D is undetermined. The CDR3 has 14 amino acids. Germline CDR1 and CDR2: SNHLY and FYNNEI. The V gene lost 4 bases and the J gene lost 0 bases, with 7 bases spanning the gap. The CDR3 bases are TGTGCCAGCAGTGGTGGCAGTAGCAATCAGCCCCAGCATTTT. It translates to CASSGGSSNQPQHF.

In its sample, this clone is medium-sized. This chain uses TRBV7-8 with TRBJ1-1; D uncertain. This CDR3 is 15 amino acids long. Germline CDR1 and CDR2: SGHVS and FQNEAQ. Trimming removed 1 base at V and 0 bases at J, with 9 bases between. The CDR3 spells CASSLGTSVNTEAFF. Here the CDR3 DNA reads TGTGCCAGCAGCTTAGGCACGTCAGTGAACACTGAAGCTTTCTTT.

The chain has TRBV27 and TRBJ1-5; D remains unclear. The CDR3 covers 17 residues. With 6 bases removed from V and 0 bases from J, the gap between germline ends came to 18 bases. The germline V gene encodes CDR1 MNHEY and CDR2 SMNVEV (reference sequence). The CDR3 nucleotides are TGTGCCAGCAGCGAGTATGCACCTCCATATAGCAATCAGCCCCAGCATTTT. It specifies CASSEYAPPYSNQPQHF.

Notes on this clone: Other DNA sequences in the sample encode the same CDR3. The CDR3 here is CASSIGLGGLGETQYF. The CDR3 region has the DNA TGTGCCAGTAGTATAGGCTTGGGGGGGTTGGGGGAGACCCAGTACTTC. The rearrangement joins TRBV19 to TRBJ2-5; 7 bases are shared with TRBD2. CDR1 LNHDA and CDR2 SQIVND come from the germline V gene (reference sequence). V dropped 1 base and J dropped 5; count of bases not matched to a gene: 10. The CDR3 is 16 amino acids.

This clone was recorded once. This chain links TRBV9 with TRBJ1-2, with TRBD1 matching over 11 bases. CDR1 and CDR2 (germline): SGDLS, YYNGEE. The CDR3 covers 15 residues. V gave up 4 bases and J gave up 7 bases; unmatched junction bases: 9. The CDR3 sequence is CASSTRGTGGFGYTF. CDR3 DNA: TGTGCCAGCAGCACCCGGGGGACAGGGGGATTTGGCTACACCTTC.

V usage is TRBV15 and J usage is TRBJ2-1; D is possibly TRBD2 (5 bases). This CDR3 is 16 amino acids long. Trimming pared 0 bases from V and 5 bases from J, leaving 14 bases between. Germline V gene data show CDR1 as LNHNV and CDR2 as YYDKDF (reference sequence). The CDR3 region is CATSRDFLAEHNEQFF. CDR3 bases: TGTGCCACCAGCAGAGATTTCCTAGCAGAGCACAATGAGCAGTTCTTC.

This chain links TRBV7-9 with TRBJ2-7; 7 positions agree with TRBD1. The V gene's germline CDR1 is SEHNR and CDR2 FQNEAQ (reference sequence). CDR3 length: 14 amino acids. The V and J ends lost 11 bases and 3 bases, in that order; junction bases with no gene match: 13. CDR3 amino acids: CACEGDRLLYEQYF. The DNA of the CDR3 is TGTGCCTGCGAGGGGGACAGATTACTCTACGAGCAGTACTTC.

This clone was seen a handful of times. The CDR3 DNA reads as TGTGCCAGTAGTATAGGTGTGTCGCTAGCGGGGGGCCAAGAGACCCAGTACTTC. It translates to CASSIGVSLAGGQETQYF. The J gene is TRBJ2-5, the V gene TRBV19; TRBD2 matches 11 bases. This CDR3 spans 18 amino acids. Trimming cost V 1 base and J 1 base; bases outside gene matches: 8. The germline gives CDR1 LNHDA, CDR2 SQIVND (reference sequence).

The CDR3 spells CASTPLAGVADTQYF. CDR3 sequence (DNA): TGTGCCAGCACTCCACTAGCGGGGGTCGCAGATACGCAGTATTTT. The rearrangement joins TRBV27 to TRBJ2-3, with 11 nucleotides matching TRBD2. The CDR3 covers 15 residues. The V segment lost 7 bases and the J segment 4 bases; nucleotides outside the gene matches: 7. Germline loops: CDR1 MNHEY, CDR2 SMNVEV (reference sequence).

V usage is TRBV7-9 and J usage is TRBJ2-7, with unresolved D. This CDR3 region has 15 residues. V dropped 3 bases and J dropped 4 bases, with 16 bases sitting between them. The germline V gene has CDR1 SEHNR and CDR2 FQNEAQ (reference sequence). The CDR3: CASSLLTSPRYEQYF. The CDR3 DNA follows: TGTGCCAGCAGCTTGCTGACATCCCCTCGGTACGAGCAGTACTTC.

This clone appeared a few times. This chain uses TRBV6-5 with TRBJ1-1; D call uncertain. The germline V gene encodes CDR1 MNHEY and CDR2 SVGAGI. Trimming left V 5 bases short and J 0 bases short, with 13 bases between. The CDR3 contains 15 residues. CDR3 in DNA: TGTGCCAGCAGTCCCCACGGCAGCTTGAACACTGAAGCTTTCTTT. Its translation: CASSPHGSLNTEAFF.

The rearrangement joins TRBV4-1 to TRBJ2-1; no firm D call. Germline CDR1 is MGHRA and CDR2 is YSYEKL. The CDR3 has 12 residues. Trimming stripped 3 bases from V and 13 bases from J, with 13 bases between. The CDR3 DNA is TGCGCCAGCAGCCAGGAAACAGCGAAACAGTTCTTC. Translated: CASSQETAKQFF.

The J gene is TRBJ2-2, the V gene TRBV14; a possible D gene is TRBD1 (5 bases). V lost 4 bases and J 0 bases, leaving 9 bases between the germline ends. The CDR3 loop spans 15 amino acids. From germline, CDR1 is SGHDN and CDR2 FVKESK. CDR3 sequence reads: CASSPTGANTGELFF. CDR3 in DNA: TGTGCCAGCAGCCCCACAGGAGCGAACACCGGGGAGCTGTTTTTT.

V gene TRBV6-1 combines with J gene TRBJ1-2; 9 bases are a match to TRBD1. Germline CDR1 reads MNHNS; CDR2 reads SASEGT. CDR3 size: 14 residues. V gave up 7 bases and J gave up 4 bases; unmatched junction bases: 7. In nucleotides, the CDR3 is TGTGCCAGCAAACCGGGACAGGGTGGCTATGGCTACACCTTC. This gives the protein CASKPGQGGYGYTF.

This chain uses TRBV4-1 with TRBJ2-7; the D is unclear. Germline CDR1 is MGHRA and CDR2 is YSYEKL. The CDR3 loop spans 13 amino acids. Trimming cost V 4 bases and J 3 bases, with 10 bases left between them. This CDR3 reads CASSPLGNYEQYF. CDR3 sequence (DNA): TGCGCCAGCAGCCCACTTGGGAACTACGAGCAGTACTTC.

The rearrangement joins TRBV7-9 to TRBJ1-1; 7 nucleotides agree with TRBD1. Germline lookup yields CDR1 SEHNR and CDR2 FQNEAQ (reference sequence). With V trimmed by 1 base and J by 2 bases, 4 bases remained unmatched. This CDR3 comprises 15 residues. CDR3: CASSLEGGPNTEAFF. The CDR3 nucleotides are TGTGCCAGCAGCTTAGAAGGGGGCCCTAACACTGAAGCTTTCTTT.

V gene TRBV5-6 combines with J gene TRBJ2-2, with no clear D. With 6 bases removed from V and 5 bases from J, the gap between germline ends came to 8 bases. Germline CDR1 and CDR2: SGHDT and YYEEEE. This CDR3 has 12 amino acids. In DNA, the CDR3 is TGTGCCAGCACCTCCGGAACCGGGGAGCTGTTTTTT. It is translated as CASTSGTGELFF.